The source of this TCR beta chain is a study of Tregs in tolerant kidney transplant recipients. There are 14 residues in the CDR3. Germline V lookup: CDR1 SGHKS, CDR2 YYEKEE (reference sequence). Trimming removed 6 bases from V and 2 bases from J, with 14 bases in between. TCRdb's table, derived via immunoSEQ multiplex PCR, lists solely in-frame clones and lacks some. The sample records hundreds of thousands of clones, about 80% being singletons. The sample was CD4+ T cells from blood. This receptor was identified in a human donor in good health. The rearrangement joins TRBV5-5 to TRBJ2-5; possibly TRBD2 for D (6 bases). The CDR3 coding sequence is TGTGCCAGCACCCAGGAGGGGCGACAAGAGACCCAGTACTTC. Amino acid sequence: CASTQEGRQETQYF.